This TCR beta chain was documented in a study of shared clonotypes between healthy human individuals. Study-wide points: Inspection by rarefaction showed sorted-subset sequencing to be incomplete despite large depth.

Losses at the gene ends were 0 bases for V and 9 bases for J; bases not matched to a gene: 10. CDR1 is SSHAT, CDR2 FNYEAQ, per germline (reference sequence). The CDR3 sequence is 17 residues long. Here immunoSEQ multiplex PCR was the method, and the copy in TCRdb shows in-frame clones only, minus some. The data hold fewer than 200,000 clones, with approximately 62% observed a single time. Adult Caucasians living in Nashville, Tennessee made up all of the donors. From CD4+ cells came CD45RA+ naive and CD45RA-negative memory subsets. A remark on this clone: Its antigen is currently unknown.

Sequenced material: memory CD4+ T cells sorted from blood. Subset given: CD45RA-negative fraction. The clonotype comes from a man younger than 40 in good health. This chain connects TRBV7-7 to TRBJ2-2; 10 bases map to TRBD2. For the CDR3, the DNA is TGTGCCAGCAGCTTAGCGTCTAGCGGGAGTCTTTCCAGGGAGCTGTTTTTT. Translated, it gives CASSLASSGSLSRELFF.